The 8 T cell receptor beta chains in this list originate from one sample, sequenced in a study of blood T cell repertoires in COVID-19. Assay: immunoSEQ multiplex PCR; the TCRdb copy retains only in-frame clones and omits some. The sample lists more than 200,000 clones; around 84% were seen once. What was sequenced was peripheral blood. These receptors originate from a woman of 80 years or more with COVID-19, enrolled during active disease.

The CDR3 here is CASSLPSGGASNEQFF. The CDR3 bases are TGTGCCAGCAGCTTGCCCAGCGGGGGGGCCTCCAATGAGCAGTTCTTC. The chain carries TRBV5-5 and TRBJ2-1; 10 nucleotides line up with TRBD2. V lost 1 base and J lost 6; bases outside the gene matches: 7. From germline, CDR1 is SGHKS and CDR2 YYEKEE (reference sequence). The CDR3 runs 16 residues.

This sequence joins TRBV28 and TRBJ1-1, with D unresolved. Germline CDR1 is MDHEN and CDR2 is SYDVKM. Trimming left V 5 bases short and J 3 bases short, with 16 bases between. This CDR3 is 15 amino acids long. The chain's CDR3 is CASSLPLGSYTEAFF. The CDR3, as DNA: TGTGCCAGCAGTCTACCTCTGGGGAGTTACACTGAAGCTTTCTTT.

V and J are TRBV28 and TRBJ1-4; weak D call: TRBD1 (6 bases). Trimming pared 8 bases from V and 7 bases from J, leaving 23 bases between. Germline CDR1 is MDHEN and CDR2 is SYDVKM. This CDR3 has 16 amino acids. CDR3 protein: CASAPGGGRRSEKLFF. CDR3 nucleotide sequence: TGTGCCAGCGCTCCGGGAGGGGGGCGGCGAAGTGAAAAACTGTTTTTT.

The gene calls are TRBV28 and TRBJ1-2; possible D gene TRBD1, 5 bases. The ends were cut back, 5 bases at V and 7 bases at J, with 11 bases in the middle. This CDR3 spans 12 amino acids. CDR1 MDHEN and CDR2 SYDVKM come from the germline V gene. The CDR3 reads CASSSRGGGYTF. The CDR3 DNA reads TGTGCCAGCAGTAGCCGGGGGGGTGGCTACACCTTC.

This clone was recorded only once. The chain is built from TRBV6-2 or TRBV6-3 and TRBJ2-5; D is perhaps TRBD2 (6 bases). Germline V lookup: CDR1 MNHEY, CDR2 SVGEGT. V lost 6 bases to trimming and J lost 5 bases, with 28 bases between them. CDR3 size: 18 residues. CDR3 DNA sequence: TGTGCCAGCAGCCCCGTATTTGGGGGGACCTCCGTGAGGGAGACCCAGTACTTC. Amino acids: CASSPVFGGTSVRETQYF.

J is TRBJ2-5 and V is TRBV2; TRBD2 is a possible D gene (5 bases). CDR3 length: 15 residues. CDR1 and CDR2 from the germline V gene are SNHLY and FYNNEI. V lost 6 bases, J lost 2 bases, and 16 bases lay in between. DNA for the CDR3: TGTGCCAGCAGCTACGGACTTCCGGAACAAGAGACCCAGTACTTC. It is translated as CASSYGLPEQETQYF.

J is TRBJ2-2 and V is TRBV18; possibly TRBD1 for D (5 bases). This CDR3 has 15 residues. The V end lost 3 bases, the J end lost 3 bases, and 11 bases lay between the germline ends. Germline values: CDR1 KGHSH, CDR2 LQKENI. The CDR3 nucleotides read TGTGCCAGCTCACCCAGGGTCCCGGACACCGGGGAGCTGTTTTTT. Protein product: CASSPRVPDTGELFF.

This rearrangement joins TRBV5-1 to TRBJ1-2; 10 bases line up with TRBD1. Looked up from germline, CDR1 is SGHRS and CDR2 is YFSETQ. The CDR3 has 15 amino acids. Trimming took 1 base from V and 4 from J; bases not matched to a gene: 4. The CDR3 nucleotides read TGCGCCAGCAGCTTGCGACAGGGGGCGATCTATGGCTACACCTTC. Protein sequence: CASSLRQGAIYGYTF. The entire variable domain, with the rest obtained from reference TRBV5-1 and TRBJ1-2, is as follows: KAGVTQTPRYLIKTRGQQVTLSCSPISGHRSVSWYQQTPGQGLQFLFEYFSETQRNKGNFPGRFSGRQFSNSRSEMNVSTLELGDSALYLCASSLRQGAIYGYTFGSGTRLTVV.